This is a list of T cell receptor beta chains from one sample in a study of T cell changes during pregnancy in multiple sclerosis. TCRdb keeps only in-frame clones here, not all; method: immunoSEQ multiplex PCR. The sample contains about 17,000 clones, approximately 84% of which appear only once. The input for sequencing was CD8+ T cells from peripheral blood mononuclear cells, taken in the second trimester of pregnancy. The receptors were sampled from a female donor in good health, enrolled as a control in a pregnancy study. Each CDR3 is given with its conserved first and last residue. Fields, in order: CDR3 DNA, CDR3 protein, V gene, clone size, D gene, J gene. The D gene is left open where the match is weak. Where a row states a size, it is once, few, many or the class of an expanded clone; other rows omit it.

cdr3_nt: TGCGCCAGCAGCCAATCGGGACAGGTACTCGAGCAGTACTTC; cdr3_aa: CASSQSGQVLEQYF; v_call: TRBV4-1; clone_size: .; d_call: TRBD1; j_call: TRBJ2-7
cdr3_nt: TGCGCCAGCAGCCAAGAGGCGGGGGGGCGCGGATTTGAGCAGTTCTTC; cdr3_aa: CASSQEAGGRGFEQFF; v_call: TRBV4-3; clone_size: .; d_call: TRBD2; j_call: TRBJ2-1
cdr3_nt: TGTGCCAGCAGCTTGAACCCGAGACAGGGGGGAGGTGGAAACACCATATATTTT; cdr3_aa: CASSLNPRQGGGGNTIYF; v_call: TRBV7-6; clone_size: .; d_call: TRBD1; j_call: TRBJ1-3
cdr3_nt: TGTGCCAGCAGCTTAGGAGCAGATACGCAGTATTTT; cdr3_aa: CASSLGADTQYF; v_call: TRBV7-9; clone_size: .; d_call: .; j_call: TRBJ2-3
cdr3_nt: TGTGCCAGCAGTTACCCCAGACTAGCGGGGGATTACGAGCAGTACTTC; cdr3_aa: CASSYPRLAGDYEQYF; v_call: TRBV6-5; clone_size: .; d_call: TRBD2; j_call: TRBJ2-7
cdr3_nt: TGTGCCAGCAGCCTACCTATAACAGGGATCTACGAGCAGTACTTC; cdr3_aa: CASSLPITGIYEQYF; v_call: TRBV7-8; clone_size: .; d_call: .; j_call: TRBJ2-7
cdr3_nt: TGTGCCAGCAGCCAAGATTTGAGCGAGAACACTGAAGCTTTCTTT; cdr3_aa: CASSQDLSENTEAFF; v_call: TRBV4-2; clone_size: few; d_call: .; j_call: TRBJ1-1
cdr3_nt: TGTGCCAGCAGTTCTATCGGGGAGCTGTTTTTT; cdr3_aa: CASSSIGELFF; v_call: TRBV28; clone_size: .; d_call: .; j_call: TRBJ2-2
cdr3_nt: TGTGCCAGCAGTTACTCGGCAGCGAACTATGGCTACACCTTC; cdr3_aa: CASSYSAANYGYTF; v_call: TRBV6-5; clone_size: once; d_call: .; j_call: TRBJ1-2
cdr3_nt: TGTGCCAGCAGTTTAAACGGATGGGGACCAGGGGACCAGCATTTT; cdr3_aa: CASSLNGWGPGDQHF; v_call: TRBV27; clone_size: .; d_call: .; j_call: TRBJ1-5
cdr3_nt: TGCGCCAGCAGACGCGACGGGGAGCTGTTTTTT; cdr3_aa: CASRRDGELFF; v_call: TRBV4-1; clone_size: .; d_call: .; j_call: TRBJ2-2
cdr3_nt: TGTGCCAGTACCCAGGACGGGACCTACAATGAGCAGTTCTTC; cdr3_aa: CASTQDGTYNEQFF; v_call: TRBV19; clone_size: .; d_call: .; j_call: TRBJ2-1
cdr3_nt: TGTGCCAGCAGCGTTAGCGGGGGCGCAACCCAAGAGACCCAGTACTTC; cdr3_aa: CASSVSGGATQETQYF; v_call: TRBV9; clone_size: .; d_call: TRBD2; j_call: TRBJ2-5
cdr3_nt: TGTGCCAGCTCACCCGGGGCTGAAGCTTTCTTT; cdr3_aa: CASSPGAEAFF; v_call: TRBV18; clone_size: .; d_call: .; j_call: TRBJ1-1
cdr3_nt: TGCGCCAGCAGCCCATGGACTAGCGGAGACAATGAGCAGTTCTTC; cdr3_aa: CASSPWTSGDNEQFF; v_call: TRBV4-1; clone_size: .; d_call: TRBD2; j_call: TRBJ2-1
cdr3_nt: TGTGCCAGCAGCGCGGGGGGTGGGGCCGAGCAGTTCTTC; cdr3_aa: CASSAGGGAEQFF; v_call: TRBV9; clone_size: .; d_call: TRBD2; j_call: TRBJ2-1
cdr3_nt: TGTGCCACCAGGCCAACAGGGAATTCGGATGGCTACACCTTC; cdr3_aa: CATRPTGNSDGYTF; v_call: TRBV15; clone_size: .; d_call: .; j_call: TRBJ1-2
cdr3_nt: TGCGCCAGCAGCCAAGAAGGGACAGTCCGAGGCTACACCTTC; cdr3_aa: CASSQEGTVRGYTF; v_call: TRBV4-1; clone_size: .; d_call: TRBD1; j_call: TRBJ1-2
cdr3_nt: TGTGCCAGCAGTTCCCTAACCCTCCGGGACAGGGTCTCTGGGGCCAACGTCCTGACTTTC; cdr3_aa: CASSSLTLRDRVSGANVLTF; v_call: TRBV28; clone_size: .; d_call: TRBD1; j_call: TRBJ2-6
cdr3_nt: TGCGCCAGCAGCCCCGGACAGGGGGTACCCTCCCTCCACTTT; cdr3_aa: CASSPGQGVPSLHF; v_call: TRBV4-1; clone_size: .; d_call: TRBD1; j_call: TRBJ1-6
cdr3_nt: TGTGCCAGCAGCCAAGATGGGGGCCAAAATCAGCCCCAGCATTTT; cdr3_aa: CASSQDGGQNQPQHF; v_call: TRBV4-2; clone_size: .; d_call: .; j_call: TRBJ1-5
cdr3_nt: TGTGCCAGCAGTGAGGGCACGGACTATTCACCCCTCCACTTT; cdr3_aa: CASSEGTDYSPLHF; v_call: TRBV25-1; clone_size: .; d_call: .; j_call: TRBJ1-6
cdr3_nt: TGTGCCAGCAGTCCTCCGCCTAGCGAAGCCTACAATGAGCAGTTCTTC; cdr3_aa: CASSPPPSEAYNEQFF; v_call: TRBV27; clone_size: .; d_call: .; j_call: TRBJ2-1
cdr3_nt: TGTGCCAGCGAAGGACAGGGGGTCTCTCGCAATCAGCCCCAGCATTTT; cdr3_aa: CASEGQGVSRNQPQHF; v_call: TRBV28; clone_size: .; d_call: TRBD1; j_call: TRBJ1-5
cdr3_nt: TGTGCCAGCAGCCAAAACCCGGGACAGGGGGCAAACACCATATATTTT; cdr3_aa: CASSQNPGQGANTIYF; v_call: TRBV4-2; clone_size: .; d_call: TRBD1; j_call: TRBJ1-3
cdr3_nt: TGTGCCAGCAGCTTAGCGACCGGGACACCTGAGCAGTTCTTC; cdr3_aa: CASSLATGTPEQFF; v_call: TRBV7-9; clone_size: .; d_call: .; j_call: TRBJ2-1
cdr3_nt: TGTGCCAGCAGCCAGGGACAGGGGGGTAACTATGGCTACACCTTC; cdr3_aa: CASSQGQGGNYGYTF; v_call: TRBV4-2; clone_size: .; d_call: TRBD1; j_call: TRBJ1-2
cdr3_nt: TGTGCCAGCAGCCTAAACCGGGCTAGCGGGGGAGACAACAATGAGCAGTTCTTC; cdr3_aa: CASSLNRASGGDNNEQFF; v_call: TRBV7-2; clone_size: .; d_call: TRBD2; j_call: TRBJ2-1